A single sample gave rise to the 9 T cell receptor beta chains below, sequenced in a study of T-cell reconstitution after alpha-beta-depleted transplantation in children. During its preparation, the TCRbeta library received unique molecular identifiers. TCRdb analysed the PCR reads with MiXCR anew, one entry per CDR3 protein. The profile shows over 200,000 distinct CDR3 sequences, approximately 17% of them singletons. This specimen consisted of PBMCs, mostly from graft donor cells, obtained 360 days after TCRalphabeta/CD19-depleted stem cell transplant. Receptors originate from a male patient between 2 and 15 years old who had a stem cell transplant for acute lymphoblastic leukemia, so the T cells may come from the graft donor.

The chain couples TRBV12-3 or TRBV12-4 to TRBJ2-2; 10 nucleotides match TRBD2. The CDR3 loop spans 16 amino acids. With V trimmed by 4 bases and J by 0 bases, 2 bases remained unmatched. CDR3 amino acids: CASSSSGGANTGELFF. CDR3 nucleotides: TGTGCCAGCAGTTCTAGCGGGGGAGCGAACACCGGGGAGCTGTTTTTT.

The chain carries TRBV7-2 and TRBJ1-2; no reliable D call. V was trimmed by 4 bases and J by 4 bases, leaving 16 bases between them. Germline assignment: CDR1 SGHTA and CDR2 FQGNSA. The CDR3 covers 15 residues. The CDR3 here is CASSSVGVIFYGYTF. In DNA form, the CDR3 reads TGTGCCAGCAGCTCCGTTGGAGTGATATTCTATGGCTACACCTTC.

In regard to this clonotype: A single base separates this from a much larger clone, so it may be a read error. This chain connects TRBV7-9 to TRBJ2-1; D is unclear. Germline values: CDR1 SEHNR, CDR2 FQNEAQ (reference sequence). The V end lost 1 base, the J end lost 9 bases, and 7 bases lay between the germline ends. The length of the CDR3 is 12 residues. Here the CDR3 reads CASSLGVAEQFF. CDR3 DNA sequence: TGTGCCAGCAGCTTAGGGGTGGCTGAGCAGTTCTTC.

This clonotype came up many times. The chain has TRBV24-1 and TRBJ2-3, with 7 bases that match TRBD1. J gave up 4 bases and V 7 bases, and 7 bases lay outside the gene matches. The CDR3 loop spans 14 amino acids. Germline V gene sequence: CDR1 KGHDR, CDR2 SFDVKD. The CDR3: CATRPGQWADTQYF. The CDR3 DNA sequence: TGTGCCACCAGACCGGGACAGTGGGCAGATACGCAGTATTTT.

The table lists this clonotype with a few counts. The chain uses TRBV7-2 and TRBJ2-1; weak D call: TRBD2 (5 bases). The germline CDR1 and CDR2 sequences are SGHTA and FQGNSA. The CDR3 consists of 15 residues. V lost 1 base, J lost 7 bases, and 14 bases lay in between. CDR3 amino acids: CASSLDVLGANEQFF. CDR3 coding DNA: TGTGCCAGCAGCTTAGATGTTCTGGGAGCGAATGAGCAGTTCTTC.

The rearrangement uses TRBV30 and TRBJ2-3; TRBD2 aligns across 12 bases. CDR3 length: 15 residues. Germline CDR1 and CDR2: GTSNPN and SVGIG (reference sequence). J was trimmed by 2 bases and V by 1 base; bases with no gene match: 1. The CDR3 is CAWSGTSGVTDTQYF. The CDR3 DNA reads TGTGCCTGGAGTGGGACTAGCGGGGTCACAGATACGCAGTATTTT.

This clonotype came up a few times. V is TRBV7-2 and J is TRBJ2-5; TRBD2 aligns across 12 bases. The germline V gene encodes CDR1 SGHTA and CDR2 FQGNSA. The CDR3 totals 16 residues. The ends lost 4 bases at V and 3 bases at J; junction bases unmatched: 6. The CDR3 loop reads CASSSNPSGGEETQYF. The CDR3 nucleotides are TGTGCCAGCAGCTCCAATCCTAGCGGGGGGGAAGAGACCCAGTACTTC.

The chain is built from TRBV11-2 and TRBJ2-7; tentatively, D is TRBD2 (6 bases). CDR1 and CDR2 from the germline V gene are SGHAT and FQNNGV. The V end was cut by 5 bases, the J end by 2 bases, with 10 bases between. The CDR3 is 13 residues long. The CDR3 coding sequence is TGTGCCAGCAGCGCCCGACTAGCCTACGAGCAGTACTTC. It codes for CASSARLAYEQYF.

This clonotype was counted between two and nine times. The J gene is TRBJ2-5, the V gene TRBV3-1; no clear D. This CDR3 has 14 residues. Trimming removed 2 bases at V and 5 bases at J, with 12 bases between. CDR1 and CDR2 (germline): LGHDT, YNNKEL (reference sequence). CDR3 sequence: CASSQSTSLETQYF. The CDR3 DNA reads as TGTGCCAGCAGCCAATCTACTTCTCTCGAGACCCAGTACTTC.